This entry describes one TCR beta chain. The antigen is not known. Via MiXCR, TCRdb re-called the 5' RACE reads, giving one row per CDR3 protein. Of hundreds of thousands of distinct CDR3 sequences listed, about an eighth are singletons. The sample belongs to a study of CD8 T cells in ankylosing spondylitis. General observations from the study: Past studies reported some motif variants in reactive arthritis synovial fluid and blood. From matched ankylosing spondylitis synovial fluid, disease-linked clones were reportedly recovered at significantly enriched levels. A motif in TCR beta, a set of several highly homologous variants, appeared characteristic of ankylosing spondylitis blood.

After removal of 4 bases from V and 0 bases from J, the junction contained 5 bases not matched to a gene. The CDR3 loop spans 16 amino acids. Germline CDR1 is SGHRS and CDR2 is YFSETQ. The source of this sequence is a male donor with ankylosing spondylitis. The V and J genes are TRBV5-1 and TRBJ2-1; 9 nucleotides agree with TRBD2. Input material: blood, either unsorted or a sorted T cell fraction (not recorded which). The CDR3 bases are TGCGCCAGCAGCCCAGGCGGGGGGGACTCCTACAATGAGCAGTTCTTC. The encoded protein is CASSPGGGDSYNEQFF. The entire variable domain, with the rest obtained from reference TRBV5-1 and TRBJ2-1, is as follows: KAGVTQTPRYLIKTRGQQVTLSCSPISGHRSVSWYQQTPGQGLQFLFEYFSETQRNKGNFPGRFSGRQFSNSRSEMNVSTLELGDSALYLCASSPGGGDSYNEQFFGPGTRLTVL.